The 10 T cell receptor beta chains below come from one sample, sequenced in a study of blood T cell repertoires in COVID-19. This table comes from immunoSEQ multiplex PCR, and its TCRdb copy is limited to in-frame clones, with some not included. The sample consists of approximately 150,000 clones, roughly 84% of them appearing once. Material for sequencing was peripheral blood. These receptors originate from a human donor with acute or convalescent COVID-19. The donor label of this sample is uncertain.

This chain joins TRBV28 and TRBJ1-2, with 7 bases identical to TRBD1. This CDR3 comprises 12 residues. Germline CDR1 MDHEN, CDR2 SYDVKM. The junction had 2 bases not matched to a gene; V was cut back by 6 bases and J by 4 bases. CDR3 DNA sequence: TGTGCCAGCAGCCCAGGGGGCTATGGCTACACCTTC. It is translated as CASSPGGYGYTF.

This clone showed up just a few times. This chain links TRBV2 with TRBJ1-5, with TRBD1 matching over 10 bases. This CDR3 is 15 amino acids long. The germline V gene has CDR1 SNHLY and CDR2 FYNNEI. V shed 1 base, J shed 5 bases, and the junction held 2 bases outside the gene matches. CDR3 loop: CASSEGDRGDQPQHF. CDR3 nucleotides: TGTGCCAGCAGTGAAGGGGACAGGGGAGATCAGCCCCAGCATTTT.

The chain links TRBV28 to TRBJ1-2; D not resolved. CDR3 length: 12 residues. V lost 5 bases, J lost 4 bases, and 8 bases lay in between. CDR1 is MDHEN and CDR2 is SYDVKM in the germline V gene. The CDR3 region has the DNA TGTGCCAGCAGTAAGTTTAGCTATGGCTACACCTTC. Translation gives CASSKFSYGYTF.

This clone was seen a few times. This rearrangement joins TRBV4-2 to TRBJ2-1, with TRBD2 as a possible D gene (5 bases). The germline V gene encodes CDR1 LGHNA and CDR2 YNFKEQ. V was trimmed by 0 bases and J by 9 bases, leaving 15 bases between them. CDR3 length: 15 amino acids. CDR3 residues: CASSQDRTSKGEQFF. For the CDR3, the DNA is TGTGCCAGCAGCCAAGATAGGACTTCCAAGGGTGAGCAGTTCTTC.

The J gene is TRBJ1-5, the V gene TRBV28, with D possibly TRBD1 on 6 matching bases. V was trimmed by 3 bases and J by 0 bases, leaving 12 bases between them. Germline CDR1 and CDR2: MDHEN and SYDVKM. This CDR3 is 16 amino acids long. The CDR3 spells CASSFKDSYSNQPQHF. For the CDR3, the DNA is TGTGCCAGCAGTTTCAAGGACAGCTATAGCAATCAGCCCCAGCATTTT.

The V gene is TRBV20-1, the J gene TRBJ1-2; D is possibly TRBD1 (6 bases). Germline V lookup: CDR1 DFQATT, CDR2 SNEGSKA (reference sequence). Trimming took off 3 bases at V and 2 bases at J, with 25 bases between the two ends. There are 18 residues in the CDR3. CDR3 coding DNA: TGCAGTGCTAGTGCCCCCTTCCATACGACAGGAAGGAACTATGGCTACACCTTC. This sequence encodes CSASAPFHTTGRNYGYTF.

V is TRBV7-3 and J is TRBJ1-1, with a tentative D call TRBD1 (6 bases). The CDR3 extends over 15 amino acids. The germline V and J ends were trimmed by 2 bases and 1 base, with 11 bases remaining between them. The germline V gene has CDR1 SGHTA and CDR2 FQGTGA. This chain's CDR3 is CASSLSGVANTEAFF. The DNA of the CDR3 is TGTGCCAGCAGCTTATCAGGGGTCGCGAACACTGAAGCTTTCTTT.

This chain links TRBV7-9 with TRBJ1-4; weak D call: TRBD1 (6 bases). CDR3 length: 15 residues. Germline CDR1 SEHNR, CDR2 FQNEAQ (reference sequence). V was clipped by 1 base and J by 2 bases, with 8 bases between them. The CDR3 DNA reads as TGTGCCAGCAGCTTAGTGAGGGGGACTAATGAAAAACTGTTTTTT. Translated, it gives CASSLVRGTNEKLFF.

This clone was recorded only once. The chain couples TRBV19 to TRBJ2-7; 7 nucleotides align to TRBD1. CDR3 size: 15 residues. Losses at the gene ends were 4 bases for V and 0 bases for J; bases not matched to a gene: 6. Germline CDR1 is LNHDA and CDR2 is SQIVND (reference sequence). The CDR3 here is CASSTGQVSSYEQYF. CDR3 DNA: TGTGCCAGTAGTACCGGACAGGTTAGCTCCTACGAGCAGTACTTC.

This rearrangement joins TRBV27 to TRBJ1-4, with a tentative D call TRBD1 (6 bases). This CDR3 region has 15 residues. Looked up from germline, CDR1 is MNHEY and CDR2 is SMNVEV (reference sequence). Deletions cut 4 bases from V and 6 bases from J, with 15 bases between. The CDR3 spells CASSSKQGGDEKLFF. CDR3 in DNA: TGTGCCAGCAGTTCGAAACAGGGAGGGGATGAAAAACTGTTTTTT. The complete variable domain, with remaining parts taken from reference TRBV27 and TRBJ1-4, reads EAQVTQNPRYLITVTGKKLTVTCSQNMNHEYMSWYRQDPGLGLRQIYYSMNVEVTDKGDVPEGYKVSRKEKRNFPLILESPSPNQTSLYFCASSSKQGGDEKLFFGSGTQLSVL.